The T cell receptor beta chain described here comes from a study of human T cells and chemical hapten exposure. At the level of the study: Cases of alopecia areata, totalis or universalis occurred in a predominantly female patient group. Regarding the study as a whole: Those TCRs sitting above 1 in 1000 frequency stayed the same with DPC sensitization. Each of the donors had alopecia, so their immune responses may not resemble those of healthy people.

TCRdb itself ran the RACE reads through MiXCR, one entry per CDR3 protein. The repertoire holds about 120,000 distinct CDR3 sequences, with around 15% as singletons. This clonotype was picked up a small number of times. Its antigen is unknown. This CDR3 contains 16 residues. Germline V gene data show CDR1 as SGDLS and CDR2 as YYNGEE. The V gene end was trimmed by 3 bases and the J gene end by 0 bases; junction bases not matched to a gene: 7. Time point defined: patch test 1, 2 weeks after DPC sensitization. Treatment described: therapeutic diphenylcyclopropenone sensitization with weekly scalp DPC. This receptor was obtained from a man between 18 and 29 years old with alopecia areata. Some clones in this sample may be carry-over from other donors' samples. Sequenced material: whole blood, taken in connection with sensitization to the hapten diphenylcyclopropenone (DPC). The chain couples TRBV9 to TRBJ2-5, with TRBD1 matching over 8 bases. The CDR3 sequence is CASSEPGQGDQETQYF. The CDR3 DNA reads as TGTGCCAGCAGCGAGCCCGGACAGGGAGACCAAGAGACCCAGTACTTC.